These 19 T cell receptor beta chains were sequenced from one sample in a study of CD4 T cells in relation to SARS-CoV-2 and coronaviruses. CD4+ T cells from unexposed donors were obtained before the COVID-19 pandemic (2011-2018). After roughly 9 days of culture, CD4+ T cells were isolated. TCRdb's table, derived via immunoSEQ multiplex PCR, lists solely in-frame clones and lacks some. The table shows around 23,000 clones, with roughly 80% occurring only once. For these receptors, no antigen is known. Sequencing used CD4+ T cells from PBMCs, cultured in vitro. These receptors all stem from a human donor in good health.

This clone was picked up one time. The rearrangement uses TRBV5-1 and TRBJ2-4, with 7 nucleotides matching TRBD1. V lost 0 bases, J lost 7 bases, and 7 bases stayed unmatched. CDR1 is SGHRS, CDR2 YFSETQ, per germline. The CDR3 consists of 15 residues. The CDR3 DNA follows: TGCGCCAGCAGCTTGGAAACAGGGGCTTATAACATTCAGTACTTC. This sequence encodes CASSLETGAYNIQYF.

The chain is built from TRBV29-1 and TRBJ1-2; D not certain. CDR1 and CDR2 from the germline V gene are SQVTM and ANQGSEA. Trimming cost V 6 bases and J 3 bases, with 8 bases left between them. The CDR3 extends over 11 amino acids. The CDR3 loop reads CSVSGYYGYTF. CDR3 bases: TGCAGCGTGTCCGGTTACTATGGCTACACCTTC.

V gene TRBV6-5 combines with J gene TRBJ1-1; 7 nucleotides line up with TRBD1. The ends lost 6 bases at V and 4 bases at J; junction bases unmatched: 5. Germline loops: CDR1 MNHEY, CDR2 SVGAGI. The CDR3 is 13 residues long. Here the CDR3 DNA reads TGTGCCAGCAGATGGGACAGTATCACTGAAGCTTTCTTT. Translating gives CASRWDSITEAFF.

The chain has TRBV7-8 and TRBJ2-2; the match to TRBD2 covers 11 bases. The CDR3 consists of 15 residues. With 4 bases clipped from V and 6 bases from J, the junction kept 4 bases outside the gene matches. Germline V gene lookup returns CDR1 SGHVS and CDR2 FQNEAQ. This CDR3 is CASSYWTSGSGELFF. In DNA form, the CDR3 reads TGTGCCAGCAGCTACTGGACTAGCGGGTCCGGGGAGCTGTTTTTT.

Turning to this clone: Other nucleotide sequences from this sample produce the same CDR3. This rearrangement joins TRBV6-4 to TRBJ2-3; maybe TRBD2 (6 bases). There are 15 residues in the CDR3. Germline V gene data show CDR1 as MRHNA and CDR2 as SNTAGT. The V gene lost 0 bases and the J gene lost 0 bases, with 7 bases spanning the gap. CDR3 loop: CASSDSAGSTDTQYF. CDR3 sequence (DNA): TGTGCCAGCAGTGACTCTGCGGGGAGCACAGATACGCAGTATTTT.

J is TRBJ1-3 and V is TRBV9; D ambiguous. This CDR3 is 12 amino acids long. V was clipped by 10 bases and J by 0 bases, with 8 bases between them. Germline V gene sequence: CDR1 SGDLS, CDR2 YYNGEE. The CDR3 DNA follows: TGTGCCGGCTGGCGCTCTGGAAACACCATATATTTT. Its protein is CAGWRSGNTIYF.

The V call is TRBV12-3 or TRBV12-4, the J call TRBJ2-7; no reliable D call. Trimming took 3 bases from V and 7 from J, leaving 10 bases between them. The CDR3 is 12 residues long. CDR3 in amino acids: CASSFEVGEQYF. Here the CDR3 DNA reads TGTGCCAGCAGTTTCGAGGTCGGGGAGCAGTACTTC.

The chain combines TRBV4-1 with TRBJ1-5; 8 bases match TRBD1. Germline V gives CDR1 MGHRA, CDR2 YSYEKL. The CDR3 has 18 residues. Trimming removed 1 base from V and 6 bases from J; junction bases left unmatched: 14. CDR3 coding DNA: TGCGCCAGCAGCCAAGGCCCGCAGGGGGCGGATCGGGGTCAGCCCCAGCATTTT. Translating gives CASSQGPQGADRGQPQHF.

V gene TRBV18 combines with J gene TRBJ2-3, with D possibly TRBD1 on 6 matching bases. CDR1 and CDR2 (germline): KGHSH, LQKENI. Trimming stripped 3 bases from V and 2 bases from J, with 27 bases between. The CDR3 has 20 residues. The CDR3 DNA follows: TGTGCCAGCTCACCCGTGATTGGGGGCCAGACCTCGCACCTCACAGATACGCAGTATTTT. This gives the protein CASSPVIGGQTSHLTDTQYF.

The chain uses TRBV24-1 and TRBJ2-7; unclear D gene. Trimming removed 4 bases at V and 6 bases at J, with 12 bases between. The CDR3 sequence is 13 residues long. Germline V gene data show CDR1 as KGHDR and CDR2 as SFDVKD. In DNA form, the CDR3 reads TGTGCCACCAGTGAGAGCGCAGTAGGCGAGCAGTACTTC. Amino acid sequence: CATSESAVGEQYF.

The J gene is TRBJ2-2, the V gene TRBV10-1; no firm D call. The CDR3 covers 14 residues. The V gene's germline CDR1 is WNHNN and CDR2 SYGVQD (reference sequence). Trimming shortened V by 6 bases and J by 0 bases, and 8 bases separated the two germline ends. CDR3 DNA: TGCGCCAGCAGAAAGGACCCGAACACCGGGGAGCTGTTTTTT. Its translation: CASRKDPNTGELFF.

The chain uses TRBV1 and TRBJ1-1; TRBD1, the table's D call, was not compared with the DNA. TRBV1 counts as a pseudogene. The CDR3 sequence is 16 residues long. The CDR3 loop reads CTSSLHTRQPNTEAFF. CDR3 nucleotides: TGCACCAGCAGCCTCCATACCCGACAGCCTAACACTGAAGCTTTCTTT.

This clone was seen a few times. The genes are TRBV19 and TRBJ2-1; 7 bases map to TRBD2. This CDR3 is 15 amino acids long. Germline trimming cut 7 bases from V and 2 bases from J; bases unmatched to any gene: 8. CDR1 is LNHDA and CDR2 is SQIVND in the germline V gene (reference sequence). The CDR3 here is CASTRSGGPYNEQFF. The CDR3 DNA reads TGTGCCAGTACCCGGTCGGGGGGACCCTACAATGAGCAGTTCTTC.

V usage is TRBV5-5 and J usage is TRBJ1-5, with 8 positions matching TRBD1. V shed 2 bases, J shed 5 bases, and the junction held 9 bases outside the gene matches. The CDR3 covers 16 residues. Germline lookup yields CDR1 SGHKS and CDR2 YYEKEE (reference sequence). CDR3 loop: CASSLGQGRTDQPQHF. CDR3 nucleotides: TGTGCCAGCAGCTTAGGACAGGGAAGGACCGATCAGCCCCAGCATTTT.

This clone has more than one count but fewer than ten. V gene TRBV9 combines with J gene TRBJ2-2; D may correspond to TRBD1 or TRBD2 (6 bases each). Germline lookup yields CDR1 SGDLS and CDR2 YYNGEE. CDR3 length: 17 amino acids. The ends were cut back, 0 bases at V and 3 bases at J, with 15 bases in the middle. CDR3 residues: CASSVEGGSYYTGELFF. CDR3 sequence (DNA): TGTGCCAGCAGCGTAGAGGGGGGCAGCTATTACACCGGGGAGCTGTTTTTT. The whole variable domain, filled in from reference TRBV9 and TRBJ2-2, reads DSGVTQTPKHLITATGQRVTLRCSPRSGDLSVYWYQQSLDQGLQFLIQYYNGEERAKGNILERFSAQQFPDLHSELNLSSLELGDSALYFCASSVEGGSYYTGELFFGEGSRLTVL.

V is TRBV5-6 and J is TRBJ1-1; 9 bases are shared with TRBD1. V dropped 4 bases and J dropped 12; count of bases not matched to a gene: 7. Looked up from germline, CDR1 is SGHDT and CDR2 is YYEEEE. This CDR3 is 12 amino acids long. CDR3 residues: CASSDRGGGTFF. CDR3 coding DNA: TGTGCCAGCAGCGACAGGGGGGGCGGAACTTTCTTT.

The chain joins TRBV4-1 to TRBJ2-1; tentatively, D is TRBD2 (6 bases). Germline CDR1 is MGHRA and CDR2 is YSYEKL. V was trimmed by 1 base and J by 6 bases, leaving 16 bases between them. The CDR3 consists of 16 residues. The CDR3 region is CASSQVKRVELNEQFF. CDR3 nucleotide sequence: TGCGCCAGCAGCCAAGTGAAGCGGGTCGAACTCAATGAGCAGTTCTTC.

The chain joins TRBV28 to TRBJ2-3; D may be TRBD1 or TRBD2 (5 bases each). The CDR3 totals 17 residues. Trimming took off 2 bases at V and 2 bases at J, with 17 bases between the two ends. The V gene's germline CDR1 is MDHEN and CDR2 SYDVKM. CDR3 sequence (DNA): TGTGCCAGCAGTTTAGTATATTCGGGGCTTCCCACAGATACGCAGTATTTT. Protein sequence: CASSLVYSGLPTDTQYF.

The gene calls are TRBV11-3 and TRBJ2-3; D gene ambiguous. This CDR3 has 13 residues. Germline CDR1 and CDR2: SGHNT and YENEEA. Between the trimmed V and J ends, which lost 5 bases and 0 bases, there was a span of 6 bases. CDR3 bases: TGTGCCAGCAGCCGTACTAGCACAGATACGCAGTATTTT. It yields the protein CASSRTSTDTQYF.